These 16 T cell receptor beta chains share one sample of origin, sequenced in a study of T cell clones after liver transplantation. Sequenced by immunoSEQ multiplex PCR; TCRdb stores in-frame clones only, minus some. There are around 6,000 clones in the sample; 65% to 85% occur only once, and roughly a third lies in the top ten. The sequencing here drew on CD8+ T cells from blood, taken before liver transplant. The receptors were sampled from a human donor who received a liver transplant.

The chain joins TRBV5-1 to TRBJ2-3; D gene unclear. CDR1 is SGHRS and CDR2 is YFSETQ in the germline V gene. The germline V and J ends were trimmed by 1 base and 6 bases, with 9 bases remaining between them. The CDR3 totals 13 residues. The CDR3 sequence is CASSLWGKDTQYF. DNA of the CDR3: TGCGCCAGCAGCTTGTGGGGTAAGGATACGCAGTATTTT.

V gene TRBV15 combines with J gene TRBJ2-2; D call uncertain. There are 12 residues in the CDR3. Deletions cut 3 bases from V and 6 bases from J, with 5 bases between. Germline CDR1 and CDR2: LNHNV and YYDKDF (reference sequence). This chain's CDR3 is CATSSYSGELFF. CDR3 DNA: TGTGCCACCAGCAGTTACTCCGGGGAGCTGTTTTTT.

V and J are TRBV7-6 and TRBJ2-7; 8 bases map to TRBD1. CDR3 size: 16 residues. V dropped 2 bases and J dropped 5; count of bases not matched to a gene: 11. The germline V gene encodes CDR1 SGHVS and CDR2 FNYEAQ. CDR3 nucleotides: TGTGCCAGCAGCTTACTCCCTGGGCAGGGGGCAAACGAGCAGTACTTC. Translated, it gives CASSLLPGQGANEQYF.

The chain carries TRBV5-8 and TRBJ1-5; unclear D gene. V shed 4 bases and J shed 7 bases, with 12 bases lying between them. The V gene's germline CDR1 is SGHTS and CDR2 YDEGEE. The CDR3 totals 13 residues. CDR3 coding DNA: TGTGCCAGCAGCCGGGCCGTAGGACAGCCCCAGCATTTT. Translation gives CASSRAVGQPQHF. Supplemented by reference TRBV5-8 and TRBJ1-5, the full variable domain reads EAGVTQSPTHLIKTRGQQATLRCSPISGHTSVYWYQQALGLGLQFLLWYDEGEERNRGNFPPRFSGRQFPNYSSELNVNALELEDSALYLCASSRAVGQPQHFGDGTRLSIL.

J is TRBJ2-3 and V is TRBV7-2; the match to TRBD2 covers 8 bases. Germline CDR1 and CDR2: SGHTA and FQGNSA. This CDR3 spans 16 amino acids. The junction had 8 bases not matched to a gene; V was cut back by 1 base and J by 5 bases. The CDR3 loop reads CASSLGSGSRKDTQYF. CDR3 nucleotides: TGTGCCAGCAGCTTAGGGAGCGGGAGTAGGAAAGATACGCAGTATTTT.

The CDR3 coding sequence is TGTGCCAGCTTCGGGTCGACCGGGGAGCTGTTTTTT. Translation: CASFGSTGELFF. V gene TRBV6-5 combines with J gene TRBJ2-2; D unclear. Per germline, CDR1 MNHEY and CDR2 SVGAGI. Trimming left V 8 bases short and J 5 bases short, with 9 bases between. The CDR3 has 12 residues.

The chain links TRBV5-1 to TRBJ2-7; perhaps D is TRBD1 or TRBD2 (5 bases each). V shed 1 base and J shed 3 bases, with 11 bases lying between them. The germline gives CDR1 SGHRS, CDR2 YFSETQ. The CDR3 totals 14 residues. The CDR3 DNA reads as TGCGCCAGCAGCTTGTGGCAGGGAGACTACGAGCAGTACTTC. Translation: CASSLWQGDYEQYF. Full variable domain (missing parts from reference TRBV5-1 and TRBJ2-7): KAGVTQTPRYLIKTRGQQVTLSCSPISGHRSVSWYQQTPGQGLQFLFEYFSETQRNKGNFPGRFSGRQFSNSRSEMNVSTLELGDSALYLCASSLWQGDYEQYFGPGTRLTVT.

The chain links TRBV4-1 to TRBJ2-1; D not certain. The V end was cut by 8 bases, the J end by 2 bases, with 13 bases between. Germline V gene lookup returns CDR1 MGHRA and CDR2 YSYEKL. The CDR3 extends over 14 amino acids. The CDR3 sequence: CASSITAAYNEQFF. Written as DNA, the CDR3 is TGCGCCAGCTCTATAACGGCGGCCTACAATGAGCAGTTCTTC.

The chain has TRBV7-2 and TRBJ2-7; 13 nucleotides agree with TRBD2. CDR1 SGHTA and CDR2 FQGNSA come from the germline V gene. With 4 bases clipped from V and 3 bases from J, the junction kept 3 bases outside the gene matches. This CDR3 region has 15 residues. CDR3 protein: CASSSGLAGYYEQYF. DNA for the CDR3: TGTGCCAGCAGCTCGGGACTAGCGGGATACTACGAGCAGTACTTC.

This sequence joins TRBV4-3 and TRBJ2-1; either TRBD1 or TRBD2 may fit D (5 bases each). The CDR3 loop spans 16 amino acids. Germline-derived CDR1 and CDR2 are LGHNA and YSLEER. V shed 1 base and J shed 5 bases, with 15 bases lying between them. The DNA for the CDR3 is TGCGCCAGCAGCCAAGGGTATCGGGGCCTGGACAATGAGCAGTTCTTC. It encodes CASSQGYRGLDNEQFF.

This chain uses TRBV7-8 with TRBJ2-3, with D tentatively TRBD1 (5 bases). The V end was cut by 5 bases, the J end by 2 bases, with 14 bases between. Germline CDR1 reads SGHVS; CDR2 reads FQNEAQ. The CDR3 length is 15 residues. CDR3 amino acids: CASSQRGLSTDTQYF. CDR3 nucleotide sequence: TGTGCCAGCAGCCAAAGGGGTCTATCCACAGATACGCAGTATTTT.

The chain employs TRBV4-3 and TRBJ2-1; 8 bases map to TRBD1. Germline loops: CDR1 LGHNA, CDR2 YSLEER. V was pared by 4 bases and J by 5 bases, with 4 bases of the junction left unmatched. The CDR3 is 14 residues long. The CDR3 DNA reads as TGCGCCAGCAGCCCCGGGACAGGAGACAATGAGCAGTTCTTC. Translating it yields CASSPGTGDNEQFF.

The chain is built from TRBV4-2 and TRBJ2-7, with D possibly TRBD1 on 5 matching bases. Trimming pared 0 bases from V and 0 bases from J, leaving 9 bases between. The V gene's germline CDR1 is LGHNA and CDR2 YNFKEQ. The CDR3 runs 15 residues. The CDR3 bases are TGTGCCAGCAGCCAAGACAGGGATTTCTCCTACGAGCAGTACTTC. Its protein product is CASSQDRDFSYEQYF.

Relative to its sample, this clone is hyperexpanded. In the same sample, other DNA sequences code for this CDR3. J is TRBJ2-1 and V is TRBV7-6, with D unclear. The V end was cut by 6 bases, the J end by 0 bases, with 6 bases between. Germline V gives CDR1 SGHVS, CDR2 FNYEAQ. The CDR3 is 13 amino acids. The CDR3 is CASSRSSYNEQFF. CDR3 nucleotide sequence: TGTGCCAGCAGTCGGAGCTCCTACAATGAGCAGTTCTTC.

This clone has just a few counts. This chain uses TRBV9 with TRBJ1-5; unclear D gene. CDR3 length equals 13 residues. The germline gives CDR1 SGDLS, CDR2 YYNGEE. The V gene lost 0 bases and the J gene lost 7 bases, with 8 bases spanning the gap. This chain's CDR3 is CASSVASGQPQHF. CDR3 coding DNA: TGTGCCAGCAGCGTAGCTTCCGGGCAGCCCCAGCATTTT.

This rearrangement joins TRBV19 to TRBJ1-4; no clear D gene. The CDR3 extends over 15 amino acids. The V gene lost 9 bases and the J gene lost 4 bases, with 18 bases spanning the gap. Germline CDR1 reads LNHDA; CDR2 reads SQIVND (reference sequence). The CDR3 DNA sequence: TGTGCCAGCCTATACCCCGAAGGAGATAATGAAAAACTGTTTTTT. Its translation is CASLYPEGDNEKLFF.